The clone carrying this T cell receptor (beta chain) showed up just once. TCRdb's copy holds only in-frame clones and misses some; the assay was immunoSEQ multiplex PCR. The sample carries 20,000 or so clones, around 87% recorded once. The data are from a study of OX40 agonist ivuxolimab in advanced cancers. For the study at large: Patient treatment consisted of intravenous ivuxolimab administration every 2 weeks at 0.01 to 10 mg/kg.

Germline lookup yields CDR1 MNHEY and CDR2 SVGAGI. CDR3 length: 15 amino acids. Trimming took 7 bases from V and 0 from J, leaving 15 bases between them. This specimen was CD4+ or CD8+ T cells sorted from blood, taken in a trial of the OX40 agonist ivuxolimab. The sequence was collected from an adult with an advanced solid tumor such as melanoma, head and neck, liver or kidney cancer. The chain is built from TRBV6-5 and TRBJ1-1; D gene ambiguous. CDR3 loop: CASTSPGILNTEAFF. The CDR3 nucleotides read TGTGCCAGCACTTCCCCGGGGATACTGAACACTGAAGCTTTCTTT.